This T cell receptor beta chain was sequenced in a study of cytomegalovirus exposure and HLA in healthy donors. 13 Jbeta primers and 60 Vbeta primers were used for the PCR. Some clones are missing from TCRdb's copy, which holds only in-frame ones; the method was immunoSEQ multiplex PCR. The sample table sets out 100,000 to 150,000 clones. The TCR was taken from a man aged 18-30 years in good health and CMV-seronegative. The sequenced sample consisted of PBMCs.

CDR3 protein: CASSIQATLYEQYF. CDR3 in DNA: TGTGCCAGCAGTATACAGGCGACACTCTACGAGCAGTACTTC. V usage is TRBV6-5 and J usage is TRBJ2-7; D perhaps matches TRBD1 (5 bases). The V and J ends lost 5 bases and 3 bases respectively, with 14 bases between them. Germline CDR1 MNHEY, CDR2 SVGAGI. This CDR3 contains 14 residues.